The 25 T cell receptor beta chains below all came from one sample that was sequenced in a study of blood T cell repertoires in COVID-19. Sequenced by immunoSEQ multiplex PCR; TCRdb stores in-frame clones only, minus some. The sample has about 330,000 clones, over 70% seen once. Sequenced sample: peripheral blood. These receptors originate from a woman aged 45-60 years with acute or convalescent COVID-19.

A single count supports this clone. CDR3 sequence (DNA): TGTGCCAGCAGTCGGACTAGCGCTAACACCGGGGAGCTGTTTTTT. Amino acids: CASSRTSANTGELFF. The chain couples TRBV6-6 to TRBJ2-2; 9 bases match TRBD2. The CDR3 spans 15 residues. Unmatched junction bases numbered 3, after V lost 5 bases and J lost 2 bases. Germline CDR1 is MNHNY and CDR2 is SVGAGI (reference sequence).

CDR3 amino acids: CASSTTSGLNNEQFF. Written as DNA, the CDR3 is TGTGCCAGCTCAACGACTAGCGGGCTAAACAATGAGCAGTTCTTC. The chain has TRBV18 and TRBJ2-1; 10 bases agree with TRBD2. Trimming took 5 bases from V and 5 from J; bases not matched to a gene: 6. The CDR3 is 15 residues long. CDR1 KGHSH and CDR2 LQKENI come from the germline V gene.

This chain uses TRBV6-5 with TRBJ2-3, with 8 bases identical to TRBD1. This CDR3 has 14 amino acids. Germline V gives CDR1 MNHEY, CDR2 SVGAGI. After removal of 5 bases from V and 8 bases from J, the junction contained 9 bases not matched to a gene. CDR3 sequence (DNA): TGTGCCAGCAGTCCGGACAGGGAGAGGGGTACGCAGTATTTT. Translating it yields CASSPDRERGTQYF.

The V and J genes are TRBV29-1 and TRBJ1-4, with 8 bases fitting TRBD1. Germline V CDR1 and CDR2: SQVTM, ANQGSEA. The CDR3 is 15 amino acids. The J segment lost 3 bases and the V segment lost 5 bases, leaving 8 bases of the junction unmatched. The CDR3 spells CSVPGQGTANEKLFF. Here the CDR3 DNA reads TGCAGCGTTCCCGGACAGGGCACAGCTAATGAAAAACTGTTTTTT. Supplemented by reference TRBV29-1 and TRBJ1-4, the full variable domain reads SAVISQKPSRDICQRGTSLTIQCQVDSQVTMMFWYRQQPGQSLTLIATANQGSEATYESGFVIDKFPISRPNLTFSTLTVSNMSPEDSSIYLCSVPGQGTANEKLFFGSGTQLSVL.

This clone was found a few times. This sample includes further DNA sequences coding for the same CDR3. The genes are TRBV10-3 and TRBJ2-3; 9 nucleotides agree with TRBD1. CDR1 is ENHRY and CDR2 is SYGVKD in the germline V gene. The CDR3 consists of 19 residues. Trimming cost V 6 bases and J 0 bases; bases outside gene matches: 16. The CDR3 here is CAIRGGDRETSGSTDTQYF. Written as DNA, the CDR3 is TGTGCCATCAGGGGCGGGGACAGGGAAACTTCTGGCAGCACAGATACGCAGTATTTT.

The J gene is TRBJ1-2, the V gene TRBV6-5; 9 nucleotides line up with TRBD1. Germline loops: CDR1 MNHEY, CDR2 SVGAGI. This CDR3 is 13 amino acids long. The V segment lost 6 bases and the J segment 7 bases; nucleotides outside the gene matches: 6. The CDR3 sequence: CASRPTGGFGYTF. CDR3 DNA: TGTGCCAGCAGACCTACAGGGGGCTTTGGCTACACCTTC.

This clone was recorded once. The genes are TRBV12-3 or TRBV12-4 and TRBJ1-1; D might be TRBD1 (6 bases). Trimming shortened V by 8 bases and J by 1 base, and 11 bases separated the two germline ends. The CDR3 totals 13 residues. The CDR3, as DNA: TGTGCCAGCGGGACACCCAAGAACACTGAAGCTTTCTTT. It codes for CASGTPKNTEAFF.

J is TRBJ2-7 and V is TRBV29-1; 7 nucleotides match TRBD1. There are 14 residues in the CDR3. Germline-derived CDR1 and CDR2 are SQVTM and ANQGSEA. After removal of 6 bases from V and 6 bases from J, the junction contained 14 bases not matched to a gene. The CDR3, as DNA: TGCAGCGTCCAGGGGGTACGGGTAACTGGCGAGCAGTACTTC. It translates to CSVQGVRVTGEQYF.

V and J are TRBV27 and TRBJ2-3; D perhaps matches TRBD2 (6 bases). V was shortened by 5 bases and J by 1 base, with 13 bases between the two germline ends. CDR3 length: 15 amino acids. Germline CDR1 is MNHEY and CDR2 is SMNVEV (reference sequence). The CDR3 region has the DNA TGTGCCAGCAGTCCCCCCCAGCGGGGCACAGATACGCAGTATTTT. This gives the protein CASSPPQRGTDTQYF.

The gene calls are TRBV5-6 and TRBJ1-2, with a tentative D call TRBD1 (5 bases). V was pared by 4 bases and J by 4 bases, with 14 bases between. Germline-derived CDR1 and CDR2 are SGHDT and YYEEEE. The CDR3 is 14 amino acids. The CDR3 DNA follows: TGTGCCAGCAGCCATAAGCGACAGATCTATGGCTACACCTTC. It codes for CASSHKRQIYGYTF.

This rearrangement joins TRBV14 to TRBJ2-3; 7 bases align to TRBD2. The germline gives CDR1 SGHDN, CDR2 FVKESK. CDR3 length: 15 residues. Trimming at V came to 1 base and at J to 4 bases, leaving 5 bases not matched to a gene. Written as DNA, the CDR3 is TGTGCCAGCAGCCAAGTGGGAGGGGCCGCAGATACGCAGTATTTT. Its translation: CASSQVGGAADTQYF.

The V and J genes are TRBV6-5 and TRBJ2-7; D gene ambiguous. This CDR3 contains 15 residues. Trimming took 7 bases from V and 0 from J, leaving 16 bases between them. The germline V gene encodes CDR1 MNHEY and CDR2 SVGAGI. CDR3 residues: CASTTRVRGSYEQYF. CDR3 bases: TGTGCCAGCACTACCCGGGTGAGAGGCTCCTACGAGCAGTACTTC.

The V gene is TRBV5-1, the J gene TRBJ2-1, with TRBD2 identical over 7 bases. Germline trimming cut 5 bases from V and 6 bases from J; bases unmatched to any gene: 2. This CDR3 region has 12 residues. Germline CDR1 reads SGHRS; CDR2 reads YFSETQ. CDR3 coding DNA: TGCGCCAGCAGGGGGGGGTCCAATGAGCAGTTCTTC. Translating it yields CASRGGSNEQFF.

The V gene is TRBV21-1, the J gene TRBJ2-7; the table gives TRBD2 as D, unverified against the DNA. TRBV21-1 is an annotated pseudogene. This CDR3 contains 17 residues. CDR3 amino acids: CASSGEAGGPSSYEQYF. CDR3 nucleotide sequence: TGTGCCAGCAGCGGGGAAGCGGGAGGCCCAAGCTCCTACGAGCAGTACTTC.

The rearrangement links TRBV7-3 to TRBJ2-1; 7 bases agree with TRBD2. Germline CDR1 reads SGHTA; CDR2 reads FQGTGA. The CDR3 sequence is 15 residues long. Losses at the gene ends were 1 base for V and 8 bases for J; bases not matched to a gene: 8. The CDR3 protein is CASSLRAGVHDEQFF. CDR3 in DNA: TGTGCCAGCAGCTTAAGGGCGGGAGTTCACGATGAGCAGTTCTTC.

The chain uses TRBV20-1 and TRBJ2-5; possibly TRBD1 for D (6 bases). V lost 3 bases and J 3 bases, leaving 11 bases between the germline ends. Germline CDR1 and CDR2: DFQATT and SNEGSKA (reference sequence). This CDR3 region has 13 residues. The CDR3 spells CSASHRVEETQYF. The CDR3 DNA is TGCAGTGCTAGTCACAGGGTTGAAGAGACCCAGTACTTC.

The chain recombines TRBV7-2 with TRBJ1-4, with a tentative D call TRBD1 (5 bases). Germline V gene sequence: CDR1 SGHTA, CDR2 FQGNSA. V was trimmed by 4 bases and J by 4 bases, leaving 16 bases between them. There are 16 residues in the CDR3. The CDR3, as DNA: TGTGCCAGCAGCTCCCGGGACTCGCGAGTTAATGAAAAACTGTTTTTT. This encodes CASSSRDSRVNEKLFF.

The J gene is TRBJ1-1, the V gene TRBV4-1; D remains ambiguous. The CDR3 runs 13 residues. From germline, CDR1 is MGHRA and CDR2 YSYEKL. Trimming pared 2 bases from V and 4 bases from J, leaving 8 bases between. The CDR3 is CASSQNWPTEAFF. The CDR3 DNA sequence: TGCGCCAGCAGCCAAAATTGGCCCACTGAAGCTTTCTTT.

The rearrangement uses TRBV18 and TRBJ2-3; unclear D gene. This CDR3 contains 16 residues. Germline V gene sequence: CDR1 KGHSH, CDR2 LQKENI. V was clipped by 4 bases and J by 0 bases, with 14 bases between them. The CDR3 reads CASSQNSHQSTDTQYF. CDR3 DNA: TGTGCCAGCTCACAGAATTCGCACCAGAGCACAGATACGCAGTATTTT.

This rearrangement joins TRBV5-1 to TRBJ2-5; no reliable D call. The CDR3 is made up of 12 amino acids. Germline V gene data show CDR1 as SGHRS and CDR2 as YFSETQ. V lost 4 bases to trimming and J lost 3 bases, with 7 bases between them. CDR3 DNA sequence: TGCGCCAGCAGCGTGGCGGAAGAGACCCAGTACTTC. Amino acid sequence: CASSVAEETQYF.

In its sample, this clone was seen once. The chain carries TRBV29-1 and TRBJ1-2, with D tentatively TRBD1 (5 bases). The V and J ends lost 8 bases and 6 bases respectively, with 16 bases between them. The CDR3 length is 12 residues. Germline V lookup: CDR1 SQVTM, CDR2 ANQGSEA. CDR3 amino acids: CSLREGMDGYTF. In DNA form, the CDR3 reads TGCAGCCTTAGGGAGGGGATGGATGGCTACACCTTC.

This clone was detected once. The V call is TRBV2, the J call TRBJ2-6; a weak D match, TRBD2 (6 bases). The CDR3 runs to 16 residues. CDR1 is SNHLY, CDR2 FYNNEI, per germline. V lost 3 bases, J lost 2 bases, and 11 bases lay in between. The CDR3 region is CASSELGGAGANVLTF. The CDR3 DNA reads TGTGCCAGCAGTGAGTTGGGGGGTGCTGGGGCCAACGTCCTGACTTTC.

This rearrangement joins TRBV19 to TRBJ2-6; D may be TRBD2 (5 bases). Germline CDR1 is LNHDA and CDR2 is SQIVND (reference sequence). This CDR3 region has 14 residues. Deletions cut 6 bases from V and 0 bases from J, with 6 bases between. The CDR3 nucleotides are TGTGCCAGTAGCGGGATCTCTGGGGCCAACGTCCTGACTTTC. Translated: CASSGISGANVLTF.

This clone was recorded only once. The CDR3, as DNA: TGTGCCAGCGCCGCGGACACTTACACCGGGGAGCTGTTTTTT. Amino acids: CASAADTYTGELFF. The rearrangement joins TRBV6-5 to TRBJ2-2; TRBD1 might be the D (5 bases). Germline CDR1 reads MNHEY; CDR2 reads SVGAGI. Trimming left V 8 bases short and J 3 bases short, with 13 bases between. The CDR3 consists of 14 residues.

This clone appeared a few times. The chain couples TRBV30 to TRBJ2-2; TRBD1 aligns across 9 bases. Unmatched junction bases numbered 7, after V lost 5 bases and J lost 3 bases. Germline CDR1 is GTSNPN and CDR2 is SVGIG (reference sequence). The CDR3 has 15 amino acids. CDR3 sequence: CAWGAGTGYTGELFF. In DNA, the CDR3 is TGTGCCTGGGGGGCCGGGACAGGGTACACCGGGGAGCTGTTTTTT.